What follows are 5 T cell receptor beta chains derived from one specimen sequenced in a study of blood T cells in healthy people across ages (dated by TCRdb to the mid-2010s). Library creation used 5' RACE. The listed sequencing device is Illumina HiSeq 2500. The second PCR ran for roughly 7 to 12 cycles and used a J-beta primer mix along with a sample-barcoded 5' primer. In-frame beta chains were kept once TCRdb had trimmed the public reads at Q25 with fastp and called clones with MiXCR. Here each entry gathers all rows of one CDR3 protein and keeps the most common genes and DNA. Within this sample are more than 1,400,000 distinct CDR3 sequences, with approximately 40% of them counted one time only. Together, the top ten hold roughly 8.2% of the sample. Input material: blood. These receptor sequences come from a woman younger than 30 in good health.

The J gene is TRBJ2-3, the V gene TRBV7-2; TRBD2 aligns across 9 bases. This CDR3 is 17 amino acids long. After removal of 2 bases from V and 7 bases from J, the junction contained 13 bases not matched to a gene. Germline V gene sequence: CDR1 SGHTA, CDR2 FQGNSA. The CDR3 DNA is TGTGCCAGCAGCTTAATGGCGGGGGGGCTGGTCGTTAATACGCAGTATTTT. It yields the protein CASSLMAGGLVVNTQYF.

There are a few counts of this clonotype. The chain combines TRBV9 with TRBJ2-1, with 8 bases matching TRBD2. This CDR3 contains 13 residues. V trimming: 4 bases; J trimming: 9 bases; junction bases outside the gene matches: 6. The germline V gene encodes CDR1 SGDLS and CDR2 YYNGEE. The chain's CDR3 is CASSMGLVGEQFF. CDR3 nucleotide sequence: TGTGCCAGCAGCATGGGACTAGTGGGTGAGCAGTTCTTC.

In its sample, this clonotype was seen once. This rearrangement joins TRBV4-1 to TRBJ1-2, with D perhaps TRBD1 (6 bases). Germline V gene sequence: CDR1 MGHRA, CDR2 YSYEKL. V was shortened by 0 bases and J by 6 bases, with 17 bases between the two germline ends. The CDR3 loop spans 16 amino acids. CDR3 nucleotides: TGCGCCAGCAGCCAAGATCAGGGGAGGGGGGTCCATGGCTACACCTTC. Translating gives CASSQDQGRGVHGYTF.

The chain carries TRBV20-1 and TRBJ2-5; TRBD2 agrees at 12 bases. Germline V gene sequence: CDR1 DFQATT, CDR2 SNEGSKA (reference sequence). The CDR3 spans 15 residues. V lost 3 bases and J lost 1; bases outside the gene matches: 3. CDR3 in amino acids: CSASSSGGVQETQYF. CDR3 nucleotides: TGCAGTGCTAGCTCTAGCGGGGGGGTCCAAGAGACCCAGTACTTC.

The V and J genes are TRBV5-1 and TRBJ2-5; D perhaps matches TRBD1 (6 bases). Germline V lookup: CDR1 SGHRS, CDR2 YFSETQ. V was clipped by 4 bases and J by 2 bases, with 12 bases between them. The CDR3 contains 14 residues. The CDR3 sequence: CASSRTAHQETQYF. The CDR3 coding sequence is TGCGCCAGCAGCCGGACAGCACATCAAGAGACCCAGTACTTC.